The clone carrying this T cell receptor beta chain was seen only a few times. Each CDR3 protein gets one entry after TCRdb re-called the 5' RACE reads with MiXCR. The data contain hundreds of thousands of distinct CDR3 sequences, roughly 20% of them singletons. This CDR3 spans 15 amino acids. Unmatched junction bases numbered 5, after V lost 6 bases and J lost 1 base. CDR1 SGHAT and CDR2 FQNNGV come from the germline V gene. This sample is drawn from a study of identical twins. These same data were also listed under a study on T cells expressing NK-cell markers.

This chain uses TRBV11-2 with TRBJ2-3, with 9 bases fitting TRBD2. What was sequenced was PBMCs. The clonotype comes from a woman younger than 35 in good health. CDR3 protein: CASSGVAGGTDTQYF. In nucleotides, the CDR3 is TGTGCCAGCAGTGGAGTAGCGGGGGGCACAGATACGCAGTATTTT.